One and the same sample provided the 8 T cell receptor beta chains below, sequenced in a study of T cell repertoires in aging, cancer and after chemotherapy. TRB rearrangements spanning V, D and J were amplified using mixed TRB-A/B primers. TCRdb reprocessed the multiplex PCR reads via MiXCR and lists one record per CDR3 protein. The data contain about 4,900 distinct CDR3 sequences, around 42% of them singletons. Amplification of TCR beta used genomic DNA extracted from peripheral blood. Sequencing used blood. Source of these receptors: a human donor in good health.

The rearrangement uses TRBV30 and TRBJ1-6; D may be TRBD1 (5 bases). The germline V gene has CDR1 GTSNPN and CDR2 SVGIG (reference sequence). The CDR3 totals 15 residues. Trimming removed 0 bases from V and 8 bases from J, with 14 bases in between. In nucleotides, the CDR3 is TGTGCCTGGAGTGTACCGGCCCCGGGGGATTCACCCCTCCACTTT. This gives the protein CAWSVPAPGDSPLHF. The entire variable domain, with the rest obtained from reference TRBV30 and TRBJ1-6, is as follows: SQTIHQWPATLVQPVGSPLSLECTVEGTSNPNLYWYRQAAGRGLQLLFYSVGIGQISSEVPQNLSASRPQDRQFILSSKKLLLSDSGFYLCAWSVPAPGDSPLHFGNGTRLTVT.

The chain links TRBV10-3 to TRBJ2-3, with no clear D. CDR3 size: 14 residues. Per germline, CDR1 ENHRY and CDR2 SYGVKD. Trimming took 4 bases from V and 4 from J, leaving 12 bases between them. This CDR3 reads CAISGGDPADTQYF. The CDR3 DNA reads as TGTGCCATCAGTGGTGGCGACCCCGCAGATACGCAGTATTTT.

V and J are TRBV11-2 and TRBJ1-2, with D uncertain. V was trimmed by 5 bases and J by 3 bases, leaving 16 bases between them. This CDR3 has 15 amino acids. Germline-derived CDR1 and CDR2 are SGHAT and FQNNGV. Here the CDR3 reads CASSLRPGLDYGYTF. CDR3 nucleotides: TGTGCCAGCAGCCTAAGACCGGGCCTGGACTATGGCTACACCTTC.

This clonotype came up a few times. This chain uses TRBV19 with TRBJ2-7; D possibly corresponds to TRBD1 (6 bases). Between the trimmed V and J ends, which lost 6 bases and 0 bases, there was a span of 9 bases. CDR3 length: 13 amino acids. Germline loops: CDR1 LNHDA, CDR2 SQIVND (reference sequence). The CDR3 sequence: CASSRDTSYEQYF. Written as DNA, the CDR3 is TGTGCCAGTAGCCGGGACACCTCCTACGAGCAGTACTTC.

This clonotype was seen only a few times. V usage is TRBV19 and J usage is TRBJ2-7, with 7 bases lining up with TRBD1. Per the germline V gene, CDR1 is LNHDA and CDR2 is SQIVND (reference sequence). After removal of 5 bases from V and 4 bases from J, the junction contained 14 bases not matched to a gene. The CDR3 contains 16 residues. DNA for the CDR3: TGTGCCAGTAGTCTCGCTTCGGGACAGATACCGTACGAGCAGTACTTC. Its protein product is CASSLASGQIPYEQYF.

A few counts support this clonotype. The V call is TRBV5-6, the J call TRBJ2-7; 10 bases align to TRBD2. The germline gives CDR1 SGHDT, CDR2 YYEEEE. This CDR3 region has 14 residues. The ends lost 2 bases at V and 3 bases at J; junction bases unmatched: 2. The CDR3, as DNA: TGTGCCAGCAGCTTACTAGCGGGGCTCTACGAGCAGTACTTC. Its protein is CASSLLAGLYEQYF. Full variable domain (missing parts from reference TRBV5-6 and TRBJ2-7): DAGVTQSPTHLIKTRGQQVTLRCSPKSGHDTVSWYQQALGQGPQFIFQYYEEEERQRGNFPDRFSGHQFPNYSSELNVNALLLGDSALYLCASSLLAGLYEQYFGPGTRLTVT.

In its sample, this clonotype was seen a few times. The chain links TRBV29-1 to TRBJ1-1; 7 bases align to TRBD1. This CDR3 region has 13 residues. Germline loops: CDR1 SQVTM, CDR2 ANQGSEA. J gave up 6 bases and V 1 base, and 5 bases lay outside the gene matches. The CDR3 sequence is CSVEVRQGAEAFF. The CDR3 DNA follows: TGCAGCGTTGAAGTTAGGCAGGGGGCTGAAGCTTTCTTT. The whole variable domain, remainder taken from reference TRBV29-1 and TRBJ1-1, is SAVISQKPSRDICQRGTSLTIQCQVDSQVTMMFWYRQQPGQSLTLIATANQGSEATYESGFVIDKFPISRPNLTFSTLTVSNMSPEDSSIYLCSVEVRQGAEAFFGQGTRLTVV.

This clonotype was counted only a few times. This chain uses TRBV6-6 with TRBJ2-7; 7 bases agree with TRBD2. Germline lookup yields CDR1 MNHNY and CDR2 SVGAGI (reference sequence). V shed 4 bases and J 0 bases; nucleotides not matched to a gene: 6. The length of the CDR3 is 15 residues. The CDR3 DNA is TGTGCCAGCAGTTCCGACCGGGACTACTCCTACGAGCAGTACTTC. Protein: CASSSDRDYSYEQYF.